These 8 T cell receptor beta chains were all obtained from the same sample, sequenced in a study of shared clonotypes between healthy human individuals. The method was immunoSEQ multiplex PCR; TCRdb's version includes in-frame clones alone and lacks a portion of them. The table has roughly 2,300,000 clones, about nine tenths seen once; the top ten hold 0.37%. Sequencing was performed on naive CD4+ T cells from PBMCs. Documented subset: CD45RA+ positively selected. The source is a man aged 18-30 years in good health. Some clones in this sample may be carry-over from other donors' samples.

This chain connects TRBV28 to TRBJ2-2, with D tentatively TRBD1 (6 bases). V lost 3 bases and J lost 6, with 8 bases in between. This CDR3 contains 13 residues. The germline V gene encodes CDR1 MDHEN and CDR2 SYDVKM. In DNA, the CDR3 is TGTGCCAGCAGTTTCCCAGGGGCCGGGGAGCTGTTTTTT. Translating gives CASSFPGAGELFF.

Worth noting for this clone: Other DNA sequences of this sample code for an identical CDR3. The chain carries TRBV6-1 and TRBJ1-4; maybe TRBD1 (6 bases). The germline V gene encodes CDR1 MNHNS and CDR2 SASEGT. The CDR3 runs to 14 residues. V dropped 6 bases and J dropped 0 bases, with 8 bases sitting between them. CDR3 in DNA: TGTGCCAGCAGGTGGACAGCAACTAATGAAAAACTGTTTTTT. Its translation: CASRWTATNEKLFF.

The rearrangement links TRBV11-2 to TRBJ2-1; tentatively, D is TRBD2 (5 bases). Germline CDR1 and CDR2: SGHAT and FQNNGV. CDR3 length: 17 amino acids. The germline V and J ends were trimmed by 1 base and 0 bases, with 13 bases remaining between them. The CDR3 protein is CASSLGRGVSSYNEQFF. The CDR3 nucleotides read TGTGCCAGCAGCTTAGGACGGGGAGTCAGCTCCTACAATGAGCAGTTCTTC.

Comments on this clone: Other DNA sequences in the sample encode the same CDR3. The chain uses TRBV5-4 and TRBJ2-7; 12 bases map to TRBD2. Looked up from germline, CDR1 is SGHNT and CDR2 is YYREEE (reference sequence). With 3 bases clipped from V and 3 bases from J, the junction kept 4 bases outside the gene matches. The CDR3 is 15 residues long. CDR3 amino acids: CASSSGLAGGYEQYF. CDR3 sequence (DNA): TGTGCCAGCAGCTCGGGACTAGCGGGTGGCTACGAGCAGTACTTC.

The chain employs TRBV18 and TRBJ2-7; D is ambiguous. V shed 4 bases and J shed 3 bases, with 16 bases lying between them. This CDR3 comprises 15 residues. CDR1 is KGHSH and CDR2 is LQKENI in the germline V gene. The CDR3 DNA is TGTGCCAGCTCACAAGCGATTACAGTAGTCTACGAGCAGTACTTC. This sequence encodes CASSQAITVVYEQYF.

The chain links TRBV28 to TRBJ2-5, with D possibly matching TRBD2 (5 bases). The CDR3 sequence is 11 residues long. The germline V gene has CDR1 MDHEN and CDR2 SYDVKM. The V and J ends lost 5 bases and 5 bases respectively, with 6 bases between them. CDR3 protein: CASSDYETQYF. The CDR3 DNA follows: TGTGCCAGCAGTGACTATGAGACCCAGTACTTC.

The chain couples TRBV7-9 to TRBJ1-5; no clear D. The CDR3 is made up of 13 amino acids. Trimming removed 1 base from V and 6 bases from J, with 7 bases in between. Germline lookup yields CDR1 SEHNR and CDR2 FQNEAQ (reference sequence). This CDR3 is CASSLGPVQPQHF. The CDR3 DNA sequence: TGTGCCAGCAGCTTAGGACCCGTTCAGCCCCAGCATTTT.

The rearrangement links TRBV30 to TRBJ2-5; D remains ambiguous. Germline V gene data show CDR1 as GTSNPN and CDR2 as SVGIG (reference sequence). The length of the CDR3 is 13 residues. V gave up 1 base and J gave up 4 bases, with 10 bases separating them. The CDR3 loop is CAWSAPSPETQYF. The CDR3 DNA is TGTGCCTGGAGTGCCCCTAGTCCAGAGACCCAGTACTTC.